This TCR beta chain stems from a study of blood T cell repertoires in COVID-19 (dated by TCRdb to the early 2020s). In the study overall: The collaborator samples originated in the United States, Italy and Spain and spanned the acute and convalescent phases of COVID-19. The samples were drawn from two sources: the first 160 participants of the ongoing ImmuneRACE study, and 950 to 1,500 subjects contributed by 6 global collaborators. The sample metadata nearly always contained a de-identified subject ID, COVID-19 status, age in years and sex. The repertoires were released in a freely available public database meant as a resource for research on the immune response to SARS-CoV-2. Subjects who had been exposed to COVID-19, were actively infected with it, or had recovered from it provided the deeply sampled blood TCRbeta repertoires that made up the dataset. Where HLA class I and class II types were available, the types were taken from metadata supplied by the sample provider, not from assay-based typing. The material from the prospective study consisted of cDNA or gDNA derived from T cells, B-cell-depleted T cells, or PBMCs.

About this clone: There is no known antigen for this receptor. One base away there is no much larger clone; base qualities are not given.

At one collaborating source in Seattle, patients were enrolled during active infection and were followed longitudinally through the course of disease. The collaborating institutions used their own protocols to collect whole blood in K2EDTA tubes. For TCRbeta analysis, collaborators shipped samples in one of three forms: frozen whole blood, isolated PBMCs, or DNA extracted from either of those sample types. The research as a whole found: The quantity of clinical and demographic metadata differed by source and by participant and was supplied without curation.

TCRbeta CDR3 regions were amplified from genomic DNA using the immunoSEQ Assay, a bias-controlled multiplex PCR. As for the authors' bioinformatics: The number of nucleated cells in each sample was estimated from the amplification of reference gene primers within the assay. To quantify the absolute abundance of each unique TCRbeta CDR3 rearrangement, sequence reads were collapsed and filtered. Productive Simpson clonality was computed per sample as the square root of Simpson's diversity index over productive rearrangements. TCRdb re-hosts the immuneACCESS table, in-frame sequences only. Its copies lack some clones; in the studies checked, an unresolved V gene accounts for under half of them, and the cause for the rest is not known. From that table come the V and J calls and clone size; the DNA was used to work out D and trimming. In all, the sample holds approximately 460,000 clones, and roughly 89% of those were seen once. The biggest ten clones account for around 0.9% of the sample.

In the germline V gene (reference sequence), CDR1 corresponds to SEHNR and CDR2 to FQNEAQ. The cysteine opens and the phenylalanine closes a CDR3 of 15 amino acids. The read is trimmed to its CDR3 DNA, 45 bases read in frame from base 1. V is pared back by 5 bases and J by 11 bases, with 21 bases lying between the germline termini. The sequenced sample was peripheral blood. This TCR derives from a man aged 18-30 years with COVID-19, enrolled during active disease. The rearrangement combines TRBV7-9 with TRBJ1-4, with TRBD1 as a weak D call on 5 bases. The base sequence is TGTGCCAGCAGCCGGGGTGGAGGGACTTCATTGAAACTGTTTTTT. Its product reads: CASSRGGGTSLKLFF.